This T cell receptor beta chain was sequenced in a study of blood T cell repertoires in COVID-19. At the level of the study: Sites across the United States, Italy and Spain contributed samples from acute and convalescent COVID-19. Nucleic acid was either cDNA or gDNA, and it came from T cells, B-cell-depleted T cells, or PBMCs.

Per germline, CDR1 DFQATT and CDR2 SNEGSKA (reference sequence). The CDR3 length is 13 residues. As originally analysed: Amplified reference gene primers provided the basis for estimating nucleated cell counts. Repertoires were generated with immunoSEQ multiplex PCR, while TCRdb's copy carries only in-frame clones and drops some. Clone size and the V and J calls come from that table; the DNA yielded D and trimming. The table lists about 200,000 clones, about three quarters of them singletons. With regard to this clone: The junction departs from germline at one end; a sequencing error may be responsible.

Sequenced input: peripheral blood. The chain combines TRBV20-1 with TRBJ2-5; 14 bases map to TRBD2. The sequence was obtained from an older woman with acute or convalescent COVID-19. The CDR3 loop is CSASKGLAGDFHF. The CDR3 DNA follows: TGCAGTGCTAGTAAGGGACTAGCGGGAGACTTCCACTTC.